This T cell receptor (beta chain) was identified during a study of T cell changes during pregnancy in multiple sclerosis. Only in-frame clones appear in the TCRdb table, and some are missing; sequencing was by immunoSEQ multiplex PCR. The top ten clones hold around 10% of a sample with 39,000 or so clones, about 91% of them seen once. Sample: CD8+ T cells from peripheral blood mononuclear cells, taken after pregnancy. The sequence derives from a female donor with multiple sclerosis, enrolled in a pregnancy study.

This CDR3 reads CASSFAGDKESGYGYTF. In DNA, the CDR3 is TGTGCCAGCAGTTTCGCGGGAGATAAAGAATCGGGCTATGGCTACACCTTC. The chain employs TRBV27 and TRBJ1-2, with D unclear. The V and J ends lost 3 bases and 4 bases respectively, with 21 bases between them. The V gene's germline CDR1 is MNHEY and CDR2 SMNVEV (reference sequence). CDR3 length equals 17 residues.